The present entry profiles one T cell receptor (beta chain) with its context. The V end lost 2 bases, the J end lost 2 bases, and 11 bases lay between the germline ends. The germline V gene encodes CDR1 SGDLS and CDR2 YYNGEE. The CDR3 sequence is 14 residues long. This sample is drawn from a study of cytomegalovirus exposure and HLA in healthy donors. The study ran its PCR with 60 Vbeta and 13 Jbeta primers. Sequencing was performed with immunoSEQ multiplex PCR; in TCRdb, only in-frame clones are kept and a portion is missing. Here the sample spans about 130,000 clones, about three quarters being singletons.

The chain is built from TRBV9 and TRBJ2-7; D call uncertain. This sequence originates from a woman between 40 and 50 years old in good health and CMV-seronegative. Material for sequencing was PBMCs. The CDR3 region has the DNA TGTGCCAGCAGCGTGGAGTTCACTCCCTACGAGCAGTACTTC. It codes for CASSVEFTPYEQYF.